Shown below are 10 T cell receptor beta chains from a single sample sequenced in a study of early T cells in non-severe SARS-CoV-2 infection. MiXCR was run by TCRdb on the 5' RACE reads, yielding one entry per CDR3 protein. The sample consists of more than 85,000 distinct CDR3 sequences, roughly 17% of them appearing once. The sample here was whole blood, taken at baseline. The receptors derive from an adult who was a healthcare worker with PCR-confirmed SARS-CoV-2 infection or an uninfected control (not recorded which).

The rearrangement joins TRBV11-2 to TRBJ2-3, with TRBD2 matching over 10 bases. The CDR3 loop spans 15 amino acids. Germline V lookup: CDR1 SGHAT, CDR2 FQNNGV. Trimming at V came to 5 bases and at J to 2 bases, leaving 4 bases not matched to a gene. CDR3 sequence reads: CASSRTSGPTDTQYF. The CDR3 DNA reads TGTGCCAGCAGCCGGACTAGCGGACCCACAGATACGCAGTATTTT. Full variable domain (rest looked up from reference TRBV11-2 and TRBJ2-3): EAGVAQSPRYKIIEKRQSVAFWCNPISGHATLYWYQQILGQGPKLLIQFQNNGVVDDSQLPKDRFSAERLKGVDSTLKIQPAKLEDSAVYLCASSRTSGPTDTQYFGPGTRLTVL.

This clonotype was picked up many times. This chain connects TRBV7-9 to TRBJ1-1; 7 nucleotides match TRBD1. CDR1 is SEHNR and CDR2 is FQNEAQ in the germline V gene (reference sequence). This CDR3 has 14 amino acids. The V and J ends lost 7 bases and 1 base, in that order; junction bases with no gene match: 6. CDR3 protein: CASMAGGANTEAFF. For the CDR3, the DNA is TGTGCCAGCATGGCAGGGGGGGCGAACACTGAAGCTTTCTTT.

The genes are TRBV7-9 and TRBJ2-2; D unresolved. The germline V gene encodes CDR1 SEHNR and CDR2 FQNEAQ (reference sequence). Trimming took 3 bases from V and 15 from J, leaving 5 bases between them. The CDR3 length is 9 residues. The CDR3 DNA follows: TGTGCCAGCAGCTTTCCATTGTTTTTT. It specifies CASSFPLFF.

This clonotype was counted a few times. CDR3 DNA sequence: TGCAGCGTTGGAACAGGGGATACACAGCCCCAGCATTTT. Its protein is CSVGTGDTQPQHF. The J gene is TRBJ1-5, the V gene TRBV29-1; 7 bases are a match to TRBD1. Germline-derived CDR1 and CDR2 are SQVTM and ANQGSEA. The CDR3 runs 13 residues. With 4 bases clipped from V and 7 bases from J, the junction kept 7 bases outside the gene matches.

The rearrangement joins TRBV20-1 to TRBJ2-5; D is ambiguous. Germline V gives CDR1 DFQATT, CDR2 SNEGSKA (reference sequence). V lost 6 bases and J 1 base, leaving 21 bases between the germline ends. The length of the CDR3 is 16 residues. The DNA for the CDR3 is TGCAGTGCGAGTTTATCGGATCCGACATCCCAAGAGACCCAGTACTTC. Translating gives CSASLSDPTSQETQYF.

The V and J genes are TRBV6-5 and TRBJ2-3, with a possible D match to TRBD2 (6 bases). The length of the CDR3 is 12 residues. The germline gives CDR1 MNHEY, CDR2 SVGAGI. Trimming removed 0 bases at V and 13 bases at J, with 11 bases between. In nucleotides, the CDR3 is TGTGCCAGCAGTTACTCGGGGGGAAGAGAGTATTTT. It specifies CASSYSGGREYF.

J is TRBJ2-3 and V is TRBV6-5; tentatively, D is TRBD1 (5 bases). Germline V lookup: CDR1 MNHEY, CDR2 SVGAGI. The V end lost 8 bases, the J end lost 0 bases, and 18 bases lay between the germline ends. This CDR3 comprises 16 residues. CDR3 protein: CASAPNPGRSTDTQYF. CDR3 DNA sequence: TGTGCCAGCGCCCCCAACCCAGGGCGCAGCACAGATACGCAGTATTTT.

V usage is TRBV6-2 or TRBV6-3 and J usage is TRBJ2-5; D is uncertain. CDR1 and CDR2 (germline): MNHEY, SVGEGT. V was trimmed by 2 bases and J by 9 bases, leaving 19 bases between them. The CDR3 runs 15 residues. In DNA, the CDR3 is TGTGCCAGCAGTTACGAAACAGCAAACACTGATCCCCAGTACTTC. This gives the protein CASSYETANTDPQYF.

The table lists this clonotype with a few counts. V gene TRBV13 combines with J gene TRBJ2-3, with D unclear. The germline V gene encodes CDR1 PRHDT and CDR2 FYEKMQ (reference sequence). CDR3 length: 10 amino acids. Trimming left V 10 bases short and J 3 bases short, with 5 bases between. The CDR3 loop reads CANPTDTQYF. DNA for the CDR3: TGTGCCAACCCAACAGATACGCAGTATTTT.

This clonotype occurred a few times. This sequence joins TRBV7-8 and TRBJ1-6; weak D call: TRBD1 (6 bases). Germline CDR1 and CDR2: SGHVS and FQNEAQ. The CDR3 loop spans 16 amino acids. Trimming took 3 bases from V and 9 from J, leaving 18 bases between them. CDR3 nucleotide sequence: TGTGCCAGCAGCTTCACCAGGGGCGGTATGGCTTCACCCCTCCACTTT. This encodes CASSFTRGGMASPLHF.